Listed below are T cell receptor beta chains from one sample, sequenced in a study of blood T cell repertoires in COVID-19. TCRdb keeps only in-frame clones here, not all; method: immunoSEQ multiplex PCR. In the table there are 140,000 or so clones, 88% of which are singletons. The sequenced sample was peripheral blood. The receptors were gathered from a woman aged 50 to 60 with acute or convalescent COVID-19. CDR3s include the opening cysteine and the closing phenylalanine or tryptophan. A D gene is named only where the DNA matches it firmly. Clone size is given for some rows only: seen once, a few or many times, or a class if the clone is expanded.

abundance: .; v_gene: TRBV4-1; d_gene: TRBD1; j_gene: TRBJ1-5; CDR3nt: TGCGCCAGCAGCCAAGAGGGACAGGGGGAGAGCAATCAGCCCCAGCATTTT; CDR3aa: CASSQEGQGESNQPQHF
abundance: .; v_gene: TRBV24-1; d_gene: .; j_gene: TRBJ1-1; CDR3nt: TGTGCCACCAGGGATGTAGTCAACACTGAAGCTTTCTTT; CDR3aa: CATRDVVNTEAFF
abundance: .; v_gene: TRBV5-1; d_gene: .; j_gene: TRBJ2-2; CDR3nt: TGCGCCAGCAGCTTGGCAGGGAACACCGGGGAGCTGTTTTTT; CDR3aa: CASSLAGNTGELFF
abundance: .; v_gene: TRBV18; d_gene: .; j_gene: TRBJ1-2; CDR3nt: TGTGCCAGCTCGCTTACAGGCTTCTATGGCTACACCTTC; CDR3aa: CASSLTGFYGYTF
abundance: few; v_gene: TRBV6-6; d_gene: .; j_gene: TRBJ1-1; CDR3nt: TGTGCCAGCAAAAAACTGGGGCAAGCTGAAGCTTTCTTT; CDR3aa: CASKKLGQAEAFF
abundance: few; v_gene: TRBV12-3/TRBV12-4; d_gene: .; j_gene: TRBJ1-6; CDR3nt: TGTGCCAGCAGCGAAACAGGGCTCCTCCACTTT; CDR3aa: CASSETGLLHF
abundance: .; v_gene: TRBV5-1; d_gene: TRBD1; j_gene: TRBJ1-5; CDR3nt: TGCGCCAGCAGCATCAGACAGGGGGACTCGCAGAGTCAGCCCCAGCATTTT; CDR3aa: CASSIRQGDSQSQPQHF
abundance: .; v_gene: TRBV6-2/TRBV6-3; d_gene: TRBD1; j_gene: TRBJ1-2; CDR3nt: TGTGCCAGCAGTTATCCGGGACAGGGGGTTCTCTATGGCTACACCTTC; CDR3aa: CASSYPGQGVLYGYTF
abundance: once; v_gene: TRBV5-6; d_gene: TRBD1; j_gene: TRBJ2-1; CDR3nt: TGTGCCAGCAGCTTCCGGGACAGGGCTTACAATGAGCAGTTCTTC; CDR3aa: CASSFRDRAYNEQFF
abundance: .; v_gene: TRBV29-1; d_gene: .; j_gene: TRBJ2-7; CDR3nt: TGCAGCGTAGAATACAGGGACCCCTACGAGCAGTACTTC; CDR3aa: CSVEYRDPYEQYF
abundance: .; v_gene: TRBV7-8; d_gene: TRBD1; j_gene: TRBJ1-5; CDR3nt: TGTGCCAGCAGCTCCGACAGGGGGCGCGGTCAGCCCCAGCATTTT; CDR3aa: CASSSDRGRGQPQHF
abundance: .; v_gene: TRBV14; d_gene: TRBD1; j_gene: TRBJ2-2; CDR3nt: TGTGCCAGCAGCCAAGCGCCCCGTGGGACAGGGGGCTCGGGGGAGCTGTTTTTT; CDR3aa: CASSQAPRGTGGSGELFF
abundance: .; v_gene: TRBV18; d_gene: TRBD2; j_gene: TRBJ2-2; CDR3nt: TGTGCCAGCTCACCACAAGGGACTAGGGAGCTGTTTTTT; CDR3aa: CASSPQGTRELFF
abundance: .; v_gene: TRBV11-2; d_gene: TRBD1; j_gene: TRBJ2-7; CDR3nt: TGTGCCAGCAGCTTAGACCAGGGGGTACAGTACTTC; CDR3aa: CASSLDQGVQYF
abundance: .; v_gene: TRBV5-1; d_gene: TRBD2; j_gene: TRBJ2-5; CDR3nt: TGCGCCAGCAGCTCCGCCGTTGTGGCGGGGGGGAGAGAGACCCAGTACTTC; CDR3aa: CASSSAVVAGGRETQYF
abundance: .; v_gene: TRBV7-9; d_gene: TRBD1; j_gene: TRBJ2-7; CDR3nt: TGTGCCAGCAGCTTAGCACAGGGGAACTCCTACGAGCAGTACTTC; CDR3aa: CASSLAQGNSYEQYF
abundance: .; v_gene: TRBV4-1; d_gene: TRBD2; j_gene: TRBJ2-2; CDR3nt: TGCGCCAGCAGCCACTCTTCGGGGGGGCCATACACCGGGGAGCTGTTTTTT; CDR3aa: CASSHSSGGPYTGELFF
abundance: .; v_gene: TRBV2; d_gene: TRBD2; j_gene: TRBJ2-7; CDR3nt: TGTGCCAGCCGACTAGCGGCTACCTCCTACGAGCAGTACTTC; CDR3aa: CASRLAATSYEQYF
abundance: .; v_gene: TRBV11-2; d_gene: TRBD2; j_gene: TRBJ2-1; CDR3nt: TGTGCCAGCAGCTTTTTCGGGGGGATTAGCTCCTACAATGAGCAGTTCTTC; CDR3aa: CASSFFGGISSYNEQFF
abundance: .; v_gene: TRBV5-4; d_gene: .; j_gene: TRBJ1-2; CDR3nt: TGTGCCAGCAGCTTCCAGGGGTACCCTATATATGGCTACACCTTC; CDR3aa: CASSFQGYPIYGYTF
abundance: .; v_gene: TRBV7-9; d_gene: .; j_gene: TRBJ2-1; CDR3nt: TGTGCCAGCAGCATCGGAGTAGTCGGAAACAATGAGCAGTTCTTC; CDR3aa: CASSIGVVGNNEQFF
abundance: .; v_gene: TRBV7-3; d_gene: TRBD1; j_gene: TRBJ1-2; CDR3nt: TGTGCCAGCAGCACCCGGACAGGGGATGGCTACACCTTC; CDR3aa: CASSTRTGDGYTF